This T cell receptor beta chain is drawn from a study of cytomegalovirus exposure and HLA in healthy donors. Concerning this clone: Its antigen is not known.

Study-wide findings and caveats: A link between a missense DCLRE1C variant and TCR beta V- and J-gene trimming emerged from a later analysis. In a later analysis, HLA-C alleles had the fewest associated TCRs, DRB1 alleles the most.

This cohort consisted of healthy bone marrow donors. This PCR relied on a set of 60 Vbeta primers and 13 Jbeta primers. Here immunoSEQ multiplex PCR was the method, and the copy in TCRdb shows in-frame clones only, minus some. The sample includes about 150,000 clones, around 85% of them seen just once. The receptor comes from a woman aged 25 to 39 in good health and CMV-seronegative. The sequencing sample was made of PBMCs.

The CDR3 DNA reads as TGTGCCAGCGGGGACCCTACAGGGGGGGGCGGCTACACCTTC. Translating it yields CASGDPTGGGGYTF. The genes are TRBV6-8 and TRBJ1-2; 8 bases map to TRBD1. CDR1 MNHGY and CDR2 SAAAGT come from the germline V gene. V shed 8 bases and J 8 bases; nucleotides not matched to a gene: 13. The CDR3 loop spans 14 amino acids.